The clone carrying this T cell receptor beta chain was seen repeatedly, ten times or more. MiXCR was run by TCRdb on the 5' RACE reads, yielding one entry per CDR3 protein. The table shows tens of thousands of distinct CDR3 sequences, with 4.5% occurring only once. The entry originates in a study of neurological immune-mediated disorders. V was trimmed by 2 bases and J by 0 bases, leaving 11 bases between them. Germline-derived CDR1 and CDR2 are SGHRS and YFSETQ. The CDR3 has 16 residues. V and J are TRBV5-1 and TRBJ2-2; the D gene is possibly TRBD2 (6 bases). The material sequenced was PBMCs. This clonotype originated in a man aged 25-45 years with multiple sclerosis. The CDR3 sequence is CASSFGSGPNTGELFF. The CDR3, as DNA: TGCGCCAGCAGCTTCGGTAGCGGTCCGAACACCGGGGAGCTGTTTTTT. The complete variable domain, with remaining parts taken from reference TRBV5-1 and TRBJ2-2, reads KAGVTQTPRYLIKTRGQQVTLSCSPISGHRSVSWYQQTPGQGLQFLFEYFSETQRNKGNFPGRFSGRQFSNSRSEMNVSTLELGDSALYLCASSFGSGPNTGELFFGEGSRLTVL.